This passage covers 17 T cell receptor beta chains from one sample sequenced in a study of blood T cell repertoires in COVID-19. Sequenced by immunoSEQ multiplex PCR; TCRdb stores in-frame clones only, minus some. Altogether about 180,000 clones are present, 70% to 85% being singletons, with the ten largest covering roughly 15%. The sample comprised PBMCs or T cells enriched from blood (not recorded which). These receptors were taken from a man in his forties or fifties who had recovered from COVID-19.

Comments on this clone: The same CDR3 can be traced to other DNA sequences in this sample. V gene TRBV7-9 combines with J gene TRBJ1-2; D call uncertain. The germline V gene has CDR1 SEHNR and CDR2 FQNEAQ (reference sequence). The CDR3 is made up of 14 amino acids. Trimming removed 4 bases from V and 0 bases from J, with 9 bases in between. The CDR3 DNA reads TGTGCCAGCAGCTCCTCCGGGGCTAACTATGGCTACACCTTC. Its protein is CASSSSGANYGYTF.

This clone occurred once. The rearrangement joins TRBV6-1 to TRBJ2-7; possibly TRBD1 for D (6 bases). Looked up from germline, CDR1 is MNHNS and CDR2 is SASEGT. CDR3 size: 14 residues. V was clipped by 6 bases and J by 4 bases, with 16 bases between them. The DNA for the CDR3 is TGTGCCAGCAGACCCGGGACAAGAAGTTACGAGCAGTACTTC. Amino acid sequence: CASRPGTRSYEQYF.

This clone was counted once. V is TRBV29-1 and J is TRBJ1-2; perhaps TRBD1 as D (6 bases). The CDR3 has 12 residues. V was shortened by 6 bases and J by 4 bases, with 12 bases between the two germline ends. From germline, CDR1 is SQVTM and CDR2 ANQGSEA. This chain's CDR3 is CSVADRIYGYTF. In DNA form, the CDR3 reads TGCAGCGTCGCCGACAGGATCTATGGCTACACCTTC.

The chain recombines TRBV15 with TRBJ1-1; TRBD1 might be the D (6 bases). The CDR3 runs 14 residues. Trimming cost V 5 bases and J 6 bases, with 16 bases left between them. Germline V CDR1 and CDR2: LNHNV, YYDKDF (reference sequence). The CDR3 nucleotides read TGTGCCACCAGCTTACGACAGGCGGACCCTGAAGCTTTCTTT. Protein: CATSLRQADPEAFF.

The chain couples TRBV5-6 to TRBJ1-5; 7 bases map to TRBD1. The V and J ends lost 2 bases and 10 bases, in that order; junction bases with no gene match: 6. The CDR3 has 13 amino acids. Germline CDR1 reads SGHDT; CDR2 reads YYEEEE. CDR3 amino acids: CASSFGQVEPQHF. The CDR3 nucleotides are TGTGCCAGCAGCTTCGGACAGGTCGAACCCCAGCATTTT.

The chain combines TRBV6-1 with TRBJ2-2, with a tentative D call TRBD2 (5 bases). Between the trimmed V and J ends, which lost 0 bases and 6 bases, there was a span of 14 bases. Germline CDR1 MNHNS, CDR2 SASEGT. CDR3 length: 16 residues. The CDR3 loop reads CASSEAQQRWAGELFF. In nucleotides, the CDR3 is TGTGCCAGCAGTGAAGCGCAACAGCGGTGGGCCGGGGAGCTGTTTTTT.

This chain links TRBV6-5 with TRBJ2-5, with D possibly matching TRBD2 (7 bases). Germline values: CDR1 MNHEY, CDR2 SVGAGI. V was cut by 6 bases and J by 4 bases, with 12 bases left in between. This CDR3 has 13 residues. The CDR3 region is CASRRGGGETQYF. Written as DNA, the CDR3 is TGTGCCAGCAGGCGAGGGGGGGGAGAGACCCAGTACTTC.

About this clone: Its ends do not fully match the called genes, so a read error is possible. V and J are TRBV7-7 and TRBJ2-2; 9 bases match TRBD2. From germline, CDR1 is SSHAT and CDR2 FNYEAQ (reference sequence). This CDR3 has 15 amino acids. DNA of the CDR3: TGTGCTAGCAGCTTTGCGGGGGGGCCCACCGGGGAGCTGTTTTTT. It yields the protein CASSFAGGPTGELFF.

The chain uses TRBV29-1 and TRBJ1-2, with D possibly matching TRBD1 (6 bases). The CDR3 length is 15 residues. Germline loops: CDR1 SQVTM, CDR2 ANQGSEA. V lost 4 bases to trimming and J lost 4 bases, with 19 bases between them. The CDR3 protein is CSVGSDSFGGYGYTF. The DNA for the CDR3 is TGCAGCGTTGGTTCGGACAGTTTTGGGGGCTATGGCTACACCTTC.

Here the CDR3 DNA reads TGTGCCAGCAGCAAAGAATACAGGGGGACTCAGCCCCAGCATTTT. This gives the protein CASSKEYRGTQPQHF. The rearrangement links TRBV21-1 to TRBJ1-5; the table's D gene call, TRBD1, was not cross checked with the DNA. TRBV21-1 is flagged as a pseudogene. The CDR3 runs to 15 residues.

This clone came up a few times. The chain combines TRBV7-2 with TRBJ1-1; TRBD1 agrees at 7 bases. The length of the CDR3 is 14 residues. Germline CDR1 and CDR2: SGHTA and FQGNSA. V lost 5 bases and J lost 0; bases outside the gene matches: 3. The CDR3 reads CASSVDRLNTEAFF. The DNA of the CDR3 is TGTGCCAGCAGCGTGGACAGGCTGAACACTGAAGCTTTCTTT.

This clone appeared a few times. The J gene is TRBJ1-6, the V gene TRBV9, with 8 bases aligning to TRBD1. V was pared by 3 bases and J by 8 bases, with 10 bases of the junction left unmatched. Germline assignment: CDR1 SGDLS and CDR2 YYNGEE. The CDR3 is made up of 16 amino acids. The CDR3 loop reads CASSATRDRWDSPLHF. The CDR3 DNA reads TGTGCCAGCAGCGCTACCCGGGACAGGTGGGATTCACCCCTCCACTTT.

The V gene is TRBV3-1 (or the pseudogene TRBV3-2), the J gene TRBJ1-6; D is undetermined. Trimming took 0 bases from V and 14 from J, leaving 17 bases between them. CDR3 length: 15 residues. Germline loops: CDR1 LGHDT, CDR2 YNNKEL (reference sequence). Here the CDR3 DNA reads TGTGCCAGCAGCCAAGATCGACTGATGTATCTGTCCCTCCACTTT. Its protein product is CASSQDRLMYLSLHF.

The chain carries TRBV5-1 and TRBJ1-6, with 7 bases matching TRBD1. J lost 7 bases, V lost 3 bases, and 10 bases had no gene match. This CDR3 has 16 amino acids. The germline CDR1 and CDR2 sequences are SGHRS and YFSETQ. The CDR3 nucleotides are TGCGCCAGCAGCTCGGGACAGCTTCCTGACAATTCACCCCTCCACTTT. Translation gives CASSSGQLPDNSPLHF.

The gene calls are TRBV10-1 and TRBJ2-7; no reliable D call. Germline lookup yields CDR1 WNHNN and CDR2 SYGVQD (reference sequence). V was shortened by 2 bases and J by 3 bases, with 17 bases between the two germline ends. The CDR3 runs 16 residues. The CDR3 sequence: CASSELDPKSIYEQYF. CDR3 in DNA: TGCGCCAGCAGTGAGCTAGACCCTAAATCGATCTACGAGCAGTACTTC.

V and J are TRBV7-9 and TRBJ2-1; TRBD2 aligns across 11 bases. Germline CDR1 is SEHNR and CDR2 is FQNEAQ (reference sequence). The CDR3 contains 15 residues. V dropped 5 bases and J dropped 5; count of bases not matched to a gene: 5. CDR3 nucleotides: TGTGCCAGCAGCAAGGCTAGCGGGGGGCACAATGAGCAGTTCTTC. The encoded protein is CASSKASGGHNEQFF.

A single count supports this clone. The J gene is TRBJ1-4, the V gene TRBV5-1, with 7 positions matching TRBD1. The junction had 3 bases not matched to a gene; V was cut back by 4 bases and J by 3 bases. CDR1 and CDR2 from the germline V gene are SGHRS and YFSETQ. This CDR3 is built from 14 residues. The CDR3 nucleotides read TGCGCCAGCAGCGCAGGGGGTTCTAATGAAAAACTGTTTTTT. Translated: CASSAGGSNEKLFF.